This T cell receptor beta chain is from a study of cytomegalovirus exposure and HLA in healthy donors. At the level of the study: Earlier work reported about 110 million unique TCR beta sequences from roughly 180 million T cells.

General observations from the study: The authors later found most CMV-associated TCR beta chains appeared HLA-restricted.

Per the germline V gene, CDR1 is SGDLS and CDR2 is YYNGEE. CDR3 length equals 14 residues. V shed 3 bases and J 10 bases; nucleotides not matched to a gene: 8. Note on this clone: Its cognate antigen is unknown.

13 Jbeta primers and 60 Vbeta primers were used for the PCR. Profiling relied on immunoSEQ multiplex PCR, and the TCRdb table lists in-frame clones only, not all of them. The sample includes 200,000 to 300,000 clones, almost 85% seen only once; the top ten take 2% to 2.5%. Donors were ostensibly healthy at sampling, although undocumented immune exposures were probable. This TCR was recovered from a woman aged 40 to 55 in good health and CMV-seropositive. The chain employs TRBV9 and TRBJ2-1; 9 bases align to TRBD1. The sequenced material came from PBMCs. CDR3 DNA: TGTGCCAGCAGCGCTAGTACAGGGGGCGGGGAGCAGTTCTTC. Translating it yields CASSASTGGGEQFF.